The subject of this entry is one T cell receptor (beta chain). The antigen remains undetermined. Assay: immunoSEQ multiplex PCR; the TCRdb copy retains only in-frame clones and omits some. The data contain approximately 350,000 clones, about 96% of them singletons. This specimen comes from a study of shared clonotypes between healthy human individuals. General observations from the study: Some naive CD4 clonotypes, roughly 4.7%, turned up in common across four donors. Few donors limited the genetic and exposure-history diversity represented.

Each CD8 memory set brought CD45RO+ cells together with CCR7-negative CD45RA+ TemRA cells. CDR1 is MGHDK, CDR2 SYGVNS, per germline. There are 16 residues in the CDR3. The V end lost 4 bases, the J end lost 0 bases, and 13 bases lay between the germline ends. The sequenced sample was memory CD8+ T cells sorted from blood. Subset here: CD45RO+ cells pooled with CCR7-negative TemRA cells. The source is a man between 25 and 39 years old in good health. The chain links TRBV25-1 to TRBJ1-5; possibly TRBD1 for D (6 bases). CDR3 DNA: TGTGCCAGCAGTGCCACAGGGAAAGGTAGCAATCAGCCCCAGCATTTT. It specifies CASSATGKGSNQPQHF.